This T cell receptor beta chain was profiled in a study of shared clonotypes between healthy human individuals. Findings and caveats of the study: Clonotype sharing among donors was thought likely to change with sequencing depth. Since donors were few, the genetic and exposure-history diversity represented was limited. Naive subsets generally exceeded memory subsets in estimated richness.

Germline V gene data show CDR1 as MGHDK and CDR2 as SYGVNS. The V end lost 7 bases, the J end lost 0 bases, and 9 bases lay between the germline ends. There are 13 residues in the CDR3. Comment on this clone: Its antigen is currently unknown.

Authors' methods: Filtering differed for immunoSEQ, which gave only junction sequences without quality scores. Only in-frame clones appear in the TCRdb table, and some are missing; sequencing was by immunoSEQ multiplex PCR. That table supplies the V and J calls and clone size; D and trimming were determined from the DNA. Here the sample spans 950,000 to 1,300,000 clones, 70% to 80% being singletons. Sequencing input: memory CD4+ T cells sorted from blood. Subset indicated: CD45RA-negative fraction. The chain combines TRBV25-1 with TRBJ1-2, with a weak D call TRBD1 (5 bases). The TCR sequence derives from a man aged 18 to 29 in good health. This CDR3 is CASTLDTNYGYTF. DNA of the CDR3: TGTGCCAGCACCCTGGACACTAACTATGGCTACACCTTC.